Shown below are 25 T cell receptor beta chains from a single sample sequenced in a study of T cell responses to AZD1222 COVID-19 vaccine (TCRdb year 2021). The library came from the immunoSEQ multiplex PCR assay. Not all clones reach the TCRdb copy of this immuneACCESS table, which keeps in-frame sequences only. Checked studies attribute under half of the gap to unresolved V genes and leave the rest unexplained. This sample holds about 160,000 clones; about 92% were observed only once. The ten largest clonotypes hold approximately 3.6% of the sample. Sample time point, as interpreted from the label and publication: about 28 days (+/-7) after the second vaccine dose. This specimen was peripheral blood, taken 28 days after the second AZD1222 dose. All receptors derive from an adult who received the AZD1222 COVID-19 vaccine.

The chain employs TRBV28 and TRBJ1-4, with 7 bases that match TRBD1. V lost 6 bases and J lost 7; bases outside the gene matches: 11. The germline gives CDR1 MDHEN, CDR2 SYDVKM. The CDR3 contains 15 residues. The DNA of the CDR3 is TGTGCCAGCAGCGCTCCTTACAGGGGCGGTGAAAAACTGTTTTTT. Its translation is CASSAPYRGGEKLFF.

The chain joins TRBV5-1 to TRBJ2-5, with D possibly TRBD2 on 6 matching bases. The CDR3 loop spans 13 amino acids. The V end lost 2 bases, the J end lost 3 bases, and 8 bases lay between the germline ends. Germline V gene data show CDR1 as SGHRS and CDR2 as YFSETQ. The CDR3 here is CASSFSGEETQYF. Here the CDR3 DNA reads TGCGCCAGCAGCTTTTCGGGAGAAGAGACCCAGTACTTC.

The chain couples TRBV18 to TRBJ2-3, with D hard to call. Trimming removed 2 bases from V and 0 bases from J, with 0 bases in between. Germline V gene lookup returns CDR1 KGHSH and CDR2 LQKENI. The CDR3 has 12 amino acids. DNA of the CDR3: TGTGCCAGCTCACCAAGCACAGATACGCAGTATTTT. As protein: CASSPSTDTQYF.

The chain couples TRBV5-1 to TRBJ2-5; D uncertain. The CDR3 sequence is 14 residues long. In germline, CDR1 is SGHRS, CDR2 YFSETQ. The V end was cut by 0 bases, the J end by 1 base, with 7 bases between. DNA of the CDR3: TGCGCCAGCAGCTTGGTGGGAACCCAAGAGACCCAGTACTTC. It yields the protein CASSLVGTQETQYF.

V gene TRBV15 combines with J gene TRBJ2-1; D is unclear. This CDR3 region has 13 residues. Germline V gene sequence: CDR1 LNHNV, CDR2 YYDKDF (reference sequence). The germline V and J ends were trimmed by 1 base and 10 bases, with 11 bases remaining between them. The CDR3 DNA is TGTGCCACCAGCAGAGGGGTTAGGGTCGAGCAGTTCTTC. This sequence encodes CATSRGVRVEQFF.

The V gene is TRBV7-9, the J gene TRBJ1-5; D is uncertain. Trimming pared 4 bases from V and 2 bases from J, leaving 15 bases between. The germline CDR1 and CDR2 sequences are SEHNR and FQNEAQ (reference sequence). The CDR3 spans 16 residues. As DNA, the CDR3 is TGTGCCAGCAGCTCGGCTAATAACCGGGGCAATCAGCCCCAGCATTTT. It specifies CASSSANNRGNQPQHF.

V and J are TRBV14 and TRBJ2-6; D is uncertain. Germline V gene data show CDR1 as SGHDN and CDR2 as FVKESK. There are 14 residues in the CDR3. The V gene lost 5 bases and the J gene lost 2 bases, with 7 bases spanning the gap. The CDR3 reads CASSSSPGANVLTF. The CDR3, as DNA: TGTGCCAGCAGCTCGTCCCCTGGGGCCAACGTCCTGACTTTC.

V is TRBV19 and J is TRBJ2-3; no reliable D call. Deletions cut 7 bases from V and 2 bases from J, with 19 bases between. Per the germline V gene, CDR1 is LNHDA and CDR2 is SQIVND (reference sequence). CDR3 length: 16 residues. The CDR3 DNA is TGTGCCAGTACCCCCCATTTTCGGCAGGACACAGATACGCAGTATTTT. It is translated as CASTPHFRQDTDTQYF.

The chain combines TRBV6-1 with TRBJ2-3, with a tentative D call TRBD2 (6 bases). Trimming took off 1 base at V and 4 bases at J, with 15 bases between the two ends. The CDR3 runs 16 residues. Germline CDR1 MNHNS, CDR2 SASEGT. The CDR3 nucleotides read TGTGCCAGCAGTGAAGTTCCGGACTGGGGGGCAGATACGCAGTATTTT. This sequence encodes CASSEVPDWGADTQYF.

This chain joins TRBV10-2 and TRBJ1-5; the D gene is possibly TRBD1 (5 bases). V shed 2 bases and J shed 6 bases, with 11 bases lying between them. There are 14 residues in the CDR3. Germline CDR1 reads WSHSY; CDR2 reads SAAADI. The CDR3 loop reads CASSEARVGQPQHF. Written as DNA, the CDR3 is TGCGCCAGCAGTGAGGCCAGGGTGGGTCAGCCCCAGCATTTT.

V gene TRBV2 combines with J gene TRBJ2-7; 9 nucleotides line up with TRBD2. The V segment lost 3 bases and the J segment 6 bases; nucleotides outside the gene matches: 6. The CDR3 has 14 residues. In germline, CDR1 is SNHLY, CDR2 FYNNEI. The CDR3 spells CASSDRVAGVEQYF. CDR3 DNA: TGTGCCAGCAGTGACCGGGTAGCGGGAGTCGAGCAGTACTTC.

This clone turned up a few times. The chain links TRBV29-1 to TRBJ1-2, with TRBD1 as a possible D gene (6 bases). The CDR3 contains 12 residues. The V gene lost 4 bases and the J gene lost 5 bases, with 11 bases spanning the gap. Per germline, CDR1 SQVTM and CDR2 ANQGSEA. CDR3 sequence reads: CSVGGGGYGYTF. The CDR3 DNA sequence: TGCAGCGTTGGAGGGGGAGGATATGGCTACACCTTC.

The chain recombines TRBV7-2 with TRBJ2-7, with 8 positions matching TRBD1. V dropped 1 base and J dropped 2; count of bases not matched to a gene: 16. CDR3 size: 19 residues. Germline CDR1 is SGHTA and CDR2 is FQGNSA. The CDR3 DNA sequence: TGTGCCAGCAGCTTAGGGACAGGGAGAGGACTTCTCCCCGCCTACGAGCAGTACTTC. This gives the protein CASSLGTGRGLLPAYEQYF.

This clone appeared a single time. The chain employs TRBV27 and TRBJ2-1; a possible D gene is TRBD2 (5 bases). Between the trimmed V and J ends, which lost 7 bases and 0 bases, there was a span of 19 bases. The CDR3 length is 17 residues. The germline gives CDR1 MNHEY, CDR2 SMNVEV (reference sequence). CDR3 sequence (DNA): TGTGCCAGCAATCTGGTCAAAGCGGCGAGCTCCTACAATGAGCAGTTCTTC. Its translation is CASNLVKAASSYNEQFF.

The chain recombines TRBV9 with TRBJ2-3; D perhaps matches TRBD2 (6 bases). V lost 2 bases to trimming and J lost 6 bases, with 13 bases between them. There are 14 residues in the CDR3. The germline V gene has CDR1 SGDLS and CDR2 YYNGEE. CDR3 nucleotides: TGTGCCAGCAGCGTGAGACTAGTGACGGATACGCAGTATTTT. Translating gives CASSVRLVTDTQYF.

This clone is a singleton in its sample. The V call is TRBV2, the J call TRBJ1-2; D perhaps matches TRBD1 (6 bases). Germline assignment: CDR1 SNHLY and CDR2 FYNNEI. V was shortened by 6 bases and J by 2 bases, with 13 bases between the two germline ends. CDR3 length: 14 residues. Written as DNA, the CDR3 is TGTGCCAGCAGAGCGGACAGCCGAAACTATGGCTACACCTTC. Protein sequence: CASRADSRNYGYTF.

The J gene is TRBJ1-2, the V gene TRBV13; D unclear. Trimming cost V 3 bases and J 2 bases, with 22 bases left between them. From germline, CDR1 is PRHDT and CDR2 FYEKMQ (reference sequence). This CDR3 has 18 amino acids. In nucleotides, the CDR3 is TGTGCCAGCAGCTTGTCGGCTCGGCTCAGGCCTCACAACTATGGCTACACCTTC. As protein: CASSLSARLRPHNYGYTF. Drawing the rest from reference TRBV13 and TRBJ1-2, the complete variable domain is AAGVIQSPRHLIKEKRETATLKCYPIPRHDTVYWYQQGPGQDPQFLISFYEKMQSDKGSIPDRFSAQQFSDYHSELNMSSLELGDSALYFCASSLSARLRPHNYGYTFGSGTRLTVV.

The chain recombines TRBV6-5 with TRBJ2-1; the D is unclear. The CDR3 contains 15 residues. In germline, CDR1 is MNHEY, CDR2 SVGAGI. The V and J ends lost 5 bases and 9 bases respectively, with 20 bases between them. The CDR3 DNA is TGTGCCAGCAGTCCCACGGGCCTCTGGTTCCGTGAGCAGTTCTTC. Translating it yields CASSPTGLWFREQFF.

The chain couples TRBV3-1 (or the pseudogene TRBV3-2) to TRBJ2-7; TRBD2 aligns across 7 bases. With V trimmed by 4 bases and J by 0 bases, 3 bases remained unmatched. The CDR3 contains 14 residues. Germline V lookup: CDR1 LGHDT, CDR2 YNNKEL (reference sequence). The CDR3 sequence: CASSPRDYSYEQYF. As DNA, the CDR3 is TGTGCCAGCAGCCCCCGGGACTACTCCTACGAGCAGTACTTC.

The rearrangement uses TRBV5-1 and TRBJ2-7, with 9 bases aligning to TRBD1. Per germline, CDR1 SGHRS and CDR2 YFSETQ. Trimming at V came to 4 bases and at J to 4 bases, leaving 12 bases not matched to a gene. The CDR3 covers 16 residues. DNA of the CDR3: TGCGCCAGCAGCCTAATAAACCCGGGACAGGGTTACGAGCAGTACTTC. Protein: CASSLINPGQGYEQYF. The full variable domain, in which reference TRBV5-1 and TRBJ2-7 provide the parts outside the CDR3, is KAGVTQTPRYLIKTRGQQVTLSCSPISGHRSVSWYQQTPGQGLQFLFEYFSETQRNKGNFPGRFSGRQFSNSRSEMNVSTLELGDSALYLCASSLINPGQGYEQYFGPGTRLTVT.

The rearrangement links TRBV5-1 to TRBJ2-1, with D perhaps TRBD1 (6 bases). Trimming stripped 0 bases from V and 3 bases from J, with 10 bases between. Germline V CDR1 and CDR2: SGHRS, YFSETQ. The CDR3 has 15 amino acids. The CDR3 is CASSLGGTFYNEQFF. In DNA, the CDR3 is TGCGCCAGCAGCTTGGGGGGGACATTCTACAATGAGCAGTTCTTC.

The V and J genes are TRBV2 and TRBJ2-7, with D uncertain. The V gene lost 1 base and the J gene lost 9 bases, with 13 bases spanning the gap. From germline, CDR1 is SNHLY and CDR2 FYNNEI. CDR3 size: 13 residues. CDR3 protein: CASSEDSTTGQYF. The CDR3 DNA follows: TGTGCCAGCAGTGAAGACAGCACTACGGGGCAGTACTTC.

This chain uses TRBV6-2 or TRBV6-3 with TRBJ1-1; TRBD1 is a possible D gene (6 bases). The CDR3 sequence is 16 residues long. Germline V gene lookup returns CDR1 MNHEY and CDR2 SVGEGT. V was pared by 6 bases and J by 0 bases, with 17 bases between. The CDR3 DNA sequence: TGTGCCAGCAGCCTGGACAGAGCCCCTATGAACACTGAAGCTTTCTTT. This encodes CASSLDRAPMNTEAFF.

The CDR3 loop reads CASRPAGGGLAGRSSYNEQFF. CDR3 coding DNA: TGCGCCAGCAGACCCGCAGGGGGGGGACTAGCGGGGCGGAGCTCCTACAATGAGCAGTTCTTC. This rearrangement joins TRBV5-1 to TRBJ2-1; the match to TRBD2 covers 13 bases. The CDR3 sequence is 21 residues long. Germline CDR1 and CDR2: SGHRS and YFSETQ. With 5 bases clipped from V and 0 bases from J, the junction kept 17 bases outside the gene matches. The full variable domain, in which reference TRBV5-1 and TRBJ2-1 provide the parts outside the CDR3, is KAGVTQTPRYLIKTRGQQVTLSCSPISGHRSVSWYQQTPGQGLQFLFEYFSETQRNKGNFPGRFSGRQFSNSRSEMNVSTLELGDSALYLCASRPAGGGLAGRSSYNEQFFGPGTRLTVL.

This chain joins TRBV7-8 and TRBJ1-4; 8 nucleotides align to TRBD1. V gave up 1 base and J gave up 7 bases; unmatched junction bases: 11. Germline V CDR1 and CDR2: SGHVS, FQNEAQ. This CDR3 has 17 amino acids. CDR3 amino acids: CASSLVSRTGSSEKLFF. The CDR3 nucleotides read TGTGCCAGCAGCTTAGTTAGTCGGACAGGGTCAAGTGAAAAACTGTTTTTT.